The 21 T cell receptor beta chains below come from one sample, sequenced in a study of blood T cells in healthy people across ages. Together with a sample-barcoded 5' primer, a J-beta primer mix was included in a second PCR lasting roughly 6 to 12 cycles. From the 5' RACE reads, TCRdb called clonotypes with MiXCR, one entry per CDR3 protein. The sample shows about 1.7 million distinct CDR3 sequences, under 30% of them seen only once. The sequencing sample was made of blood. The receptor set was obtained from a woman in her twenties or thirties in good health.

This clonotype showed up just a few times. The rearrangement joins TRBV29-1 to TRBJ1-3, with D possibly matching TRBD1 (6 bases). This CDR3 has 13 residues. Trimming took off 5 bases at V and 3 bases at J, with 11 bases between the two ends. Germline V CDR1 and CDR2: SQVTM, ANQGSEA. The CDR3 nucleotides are TGCAGCGTTAACAGGGTGGATGGAAACACCATATATTTT. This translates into CSVNRVDGNTIYF.

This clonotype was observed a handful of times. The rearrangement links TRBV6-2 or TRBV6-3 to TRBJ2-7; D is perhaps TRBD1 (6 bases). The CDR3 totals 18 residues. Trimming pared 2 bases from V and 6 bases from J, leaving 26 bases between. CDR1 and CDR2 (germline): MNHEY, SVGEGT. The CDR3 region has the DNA TGTGCCAGCAGTTACAGGGCTGGAGGAGGACAGTCGGGGATCGAGCAGTACTTC. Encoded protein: CASSYRAGGGQSGIEQYF.

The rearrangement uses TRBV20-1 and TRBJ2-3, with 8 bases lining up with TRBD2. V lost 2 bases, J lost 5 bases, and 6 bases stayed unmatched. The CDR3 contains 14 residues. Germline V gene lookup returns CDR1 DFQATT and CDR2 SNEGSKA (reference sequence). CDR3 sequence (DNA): TGCAGTGCTAGATTTTGGCTAGCGGGAGATACGCAGTATTTT. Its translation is CSARFWLAGDTQYF.

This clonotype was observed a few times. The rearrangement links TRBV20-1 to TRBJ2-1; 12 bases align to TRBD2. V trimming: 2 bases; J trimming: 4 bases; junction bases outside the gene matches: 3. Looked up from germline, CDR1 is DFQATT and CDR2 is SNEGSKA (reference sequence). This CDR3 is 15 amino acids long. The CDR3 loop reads CSARPGLAGYNEQFF. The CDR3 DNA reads TGCAGTGCTAGACCGGGACTAGCGGGTTACAATGAGCAGTTCTTC.

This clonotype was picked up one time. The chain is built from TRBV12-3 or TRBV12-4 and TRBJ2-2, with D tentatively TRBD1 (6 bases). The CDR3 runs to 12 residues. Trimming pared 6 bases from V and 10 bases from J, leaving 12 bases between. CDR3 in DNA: TGTGCCAGCAGACCGCCGGGACAGGAGCTGTTTTTT. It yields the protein CASRPPGQELFF.

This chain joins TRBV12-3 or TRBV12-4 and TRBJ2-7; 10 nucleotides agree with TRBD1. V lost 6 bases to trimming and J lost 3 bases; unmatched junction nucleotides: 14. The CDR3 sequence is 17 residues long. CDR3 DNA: TGTGCCAGCAGCCAGGGGACAGGGGCCGCTAGCGGCTACGAGCAGTACTTC. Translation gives CASSQGTGAASGYEQYF.

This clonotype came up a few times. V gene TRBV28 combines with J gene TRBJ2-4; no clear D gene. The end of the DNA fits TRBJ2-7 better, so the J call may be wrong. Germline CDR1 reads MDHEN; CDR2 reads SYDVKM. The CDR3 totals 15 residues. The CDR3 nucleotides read TGTGCCAGCTGCCCCCTCGAGAGCAGAGACTACGAGCAGTACTTC. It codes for CASCPLESRDYEQYF.

The CDR3 loop reads CASSPGQAINTEAFF. The DNA of the CDR3 is TGCGCCAGCAGCCCGGGACAGGCGATAAACACTGAAGCTTTCTTT. The J gene is TRBJ1-1, the V gene TRBV5-1; 8 bases are shared with TRBD1. V shed 4 bases, J shed 2 bases, and the junction held 7 bases outside the gene matches. Germline V lookup: CDR1 SGHRS, CDR2 YFSETQ. The CDR3 is 15 residues long.

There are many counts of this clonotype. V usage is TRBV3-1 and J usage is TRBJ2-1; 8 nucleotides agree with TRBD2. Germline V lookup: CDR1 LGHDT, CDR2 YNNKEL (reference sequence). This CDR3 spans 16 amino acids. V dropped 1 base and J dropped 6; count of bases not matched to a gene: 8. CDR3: CASSQAGGALPNEQFF. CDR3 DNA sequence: TGTGCCAGCAGCCAAGCCGGGGGGGCCCTTCCCAATGAGCAGTTCTTC.

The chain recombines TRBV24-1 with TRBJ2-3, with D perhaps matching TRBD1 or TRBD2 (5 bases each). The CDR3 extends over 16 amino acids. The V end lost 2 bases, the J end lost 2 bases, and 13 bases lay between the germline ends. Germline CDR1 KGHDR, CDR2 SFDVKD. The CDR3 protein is CATSDYGATDTDTQYF. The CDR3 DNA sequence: TGTGCCACCAGTGATTACGGGGCCACGGACACAGATACGCAGTATTTT.

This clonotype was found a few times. CDR3 amino acids: CATLQNQPQHF. Here the CDR3 DNA reads TGTGCCACCTTACAGAATCAGCCCCAGCATTTT. The V call is TRBV12-3 or TRBV12-4, the J call TRBJ1-5; D uncertain. Trimming removed 10 bases at V and 4 bases at J, with 8 bases between. This CDR3 region has 11 residues.

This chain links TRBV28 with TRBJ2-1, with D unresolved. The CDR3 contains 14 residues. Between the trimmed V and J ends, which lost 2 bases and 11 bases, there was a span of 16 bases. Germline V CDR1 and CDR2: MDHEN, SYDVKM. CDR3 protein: CASSLNTTPGKQFF. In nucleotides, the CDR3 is TGTGCCAGCAGTTTAAATACAACGCCGGGCAAGCAGTTCTTC. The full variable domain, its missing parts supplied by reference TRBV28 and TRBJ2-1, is DVKVTQSSRYLVKRTGEKVFLECVQDMDHENMFWYRQDPGLGLRLIYFSYDVKMKEKGDIPEGYSVSREKKERFSLILESASTNQTSMYLCASSLNTTPGKQFFGPGTRLTVL.

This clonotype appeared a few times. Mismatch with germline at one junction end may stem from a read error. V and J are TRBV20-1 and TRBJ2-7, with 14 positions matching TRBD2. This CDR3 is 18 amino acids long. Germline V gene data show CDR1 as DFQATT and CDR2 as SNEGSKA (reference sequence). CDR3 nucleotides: TGTAGTGCCCGCCGACCGGGACTAGCGGGGGCAAGCTCCTACGAGCAGTACTTC. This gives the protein CSARRPGLAGASSYEQYF.

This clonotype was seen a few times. The CDR3: CASSPRLAGGRNTQYF. Here the CDR3 DNA reads TGTGCCAGCAGCCCGAGACTAGCGGGGGGAAGGAATACGCAGTATTTT. The chain couples TRBV7-3 to TRBJ2-3, with 13 positions matching TRBD2. The CDR3 runs to 16 residues. V shed 5 bases, J shed 7 bases, and the junction held 9 bases outside the gene matches. The germline CDR1 and CDR2 sequences are SGHTA and FQGTGA.

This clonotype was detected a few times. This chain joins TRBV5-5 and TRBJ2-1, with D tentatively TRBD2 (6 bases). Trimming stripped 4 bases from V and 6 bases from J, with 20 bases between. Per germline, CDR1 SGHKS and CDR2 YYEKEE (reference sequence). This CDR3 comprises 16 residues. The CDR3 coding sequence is TGTGCCAGCAGCCCCCCCAAGGGACTGGTGGTCAATGAGCAGTTCTTC. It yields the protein CASSPPKGLVVNEQFF.

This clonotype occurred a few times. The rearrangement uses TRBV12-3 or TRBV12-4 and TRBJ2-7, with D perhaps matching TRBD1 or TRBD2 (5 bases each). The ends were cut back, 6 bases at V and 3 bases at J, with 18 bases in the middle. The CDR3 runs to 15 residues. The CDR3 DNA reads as TGTGCCAGCAGCCTCGGATCAGGGACCCTCTACGAGCAGTACTTC. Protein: CASSLGSGTLYEQYF.

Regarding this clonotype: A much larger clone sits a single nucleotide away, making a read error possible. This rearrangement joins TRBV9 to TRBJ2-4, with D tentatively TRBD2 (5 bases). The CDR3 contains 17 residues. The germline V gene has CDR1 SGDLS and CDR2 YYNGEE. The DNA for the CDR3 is TGTGCCAGCAGCGTAGCCGACCACTTGGGAGCCAAAAACATTCGGTACTTC. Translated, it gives CASSVADHLGAKNIRYF. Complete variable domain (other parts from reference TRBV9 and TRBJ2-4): DSGVTQTPKHLITATGQRVTLRCSPRSGDLSVYWYQQSLDQGLQFLIQYYNGEERAKGNILERFSAQQFPDLHSELNLSSLELGDSALYFCASSVADHLGAKNIRYFGAGTRLSVL.

The CDR3 coding sequence is TGTGCCAGCAGCCATCCCGGGACTAGCGTCCGGAGGGAGCAGTACTTC. Translated: CASSHPGTSVRREQYF. The chain has TRBV14 and TRBJ2-7; 10 bases are a match to TRBD2. V shed 3 bases, J shed 7 bases, and the junction held 12 bases outside the gene matches. CDR3 size: 16 residues. CDR1 is SGHDN and CDR2 is FVKESK in the germline V gene. Variable domain in full (rest from reference TRBV14 and TRBJ2-7): EAGVTQFPSHSVIEKGQTVTLRCDPISGHDNLYWYRRVMGKEIKFLLHFVKESKQDESGMPNNRFLAERTGGTYSTLKVQPAELEDSGVYFCASSHPGTSVRREQYFGPGTRLTVT.

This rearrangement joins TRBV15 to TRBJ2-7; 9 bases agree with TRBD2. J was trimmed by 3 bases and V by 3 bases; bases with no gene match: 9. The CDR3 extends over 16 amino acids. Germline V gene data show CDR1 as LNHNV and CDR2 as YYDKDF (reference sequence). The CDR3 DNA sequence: TGTGCCACCAGCAGCCGGGCGGCGGGAGGGATCTACGAGCAGTACTTC. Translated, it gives CATSSRAAGGIYEQYF.

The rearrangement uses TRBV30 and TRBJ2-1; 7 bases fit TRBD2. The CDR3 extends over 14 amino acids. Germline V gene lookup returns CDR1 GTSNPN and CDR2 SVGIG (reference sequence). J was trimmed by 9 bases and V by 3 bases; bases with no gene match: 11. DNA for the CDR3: TGTGCCTGGAGCCGTGGGAGGGTTGGGGCTGAGCAGTTCTTC. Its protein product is CAWSRGRVGAEQFF.

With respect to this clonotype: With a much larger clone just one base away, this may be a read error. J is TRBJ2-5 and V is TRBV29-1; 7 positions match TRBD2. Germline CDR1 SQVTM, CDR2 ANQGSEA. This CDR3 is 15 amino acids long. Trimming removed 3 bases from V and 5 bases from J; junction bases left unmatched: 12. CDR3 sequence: CSVDGETGGWETQYF. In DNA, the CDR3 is TGCAGCGTTGATGGTGAGACGGGGGGTTGGGAGACCCAGTACTTC.